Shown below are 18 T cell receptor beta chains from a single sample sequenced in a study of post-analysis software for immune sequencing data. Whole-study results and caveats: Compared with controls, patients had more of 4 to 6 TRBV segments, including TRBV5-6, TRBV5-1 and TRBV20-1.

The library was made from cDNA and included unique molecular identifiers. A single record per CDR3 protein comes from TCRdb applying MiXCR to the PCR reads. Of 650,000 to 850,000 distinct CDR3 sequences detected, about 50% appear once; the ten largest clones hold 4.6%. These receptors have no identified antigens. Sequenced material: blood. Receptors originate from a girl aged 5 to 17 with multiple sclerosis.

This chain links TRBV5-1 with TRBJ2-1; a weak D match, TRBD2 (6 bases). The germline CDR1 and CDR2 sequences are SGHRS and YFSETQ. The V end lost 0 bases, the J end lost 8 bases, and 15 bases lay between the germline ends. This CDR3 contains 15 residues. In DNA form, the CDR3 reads TGCGCCAGCAGCTTGGGGACCCCAGGGAGGCATGAGCAGTTCTTC. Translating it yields CASSLGTPGRHEQFF.

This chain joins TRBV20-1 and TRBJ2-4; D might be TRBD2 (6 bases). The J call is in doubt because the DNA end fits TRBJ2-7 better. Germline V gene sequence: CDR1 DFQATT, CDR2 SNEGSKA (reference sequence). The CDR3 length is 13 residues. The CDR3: CSAKGGTGYEQYF. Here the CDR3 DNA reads TGCAGTGCTAAAGGCGGGACGGGCTACGAGCAGTACTTC.

In DNA form, the CDR3 reads TGTGCCAGCAGTTACTCAGGGACTAGCGGGGGGGCGGCCTACAATGAGCAGTTCTTC. Protein product: CASSYSGTSGGAAYNEQFF. The gene calls are TRBV6-5 and TRBJ2-1, with 16 nucleotides matching TRBD2. The CDR3 totals 19 residues. The germline CDR1 and CDR2 sequences are MNHEY and SVGAGI. V trimming: 0 bases; J trimming: 2 bases; junction bases outside the gene matches: 4.

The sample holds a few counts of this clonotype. CDR3 protein: CASSPRGPNTEAFF. CDR3 bases: TGTGCCAGCAGTCCCAGGGGGCCGAACACTGAAGCTTTCTTT. The chain joins TRBV12-3 or TRBV12-4 to TRBJ1-1, with 8 bases matching TRBD1. The length of the CDR3 is 14 residues. V was clipped by 5 bases and J by 1 base; unmatched bases: 3.

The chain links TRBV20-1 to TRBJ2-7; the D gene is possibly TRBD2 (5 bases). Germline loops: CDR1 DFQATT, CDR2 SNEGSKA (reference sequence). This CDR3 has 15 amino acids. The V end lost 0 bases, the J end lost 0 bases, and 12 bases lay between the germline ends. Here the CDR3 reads CSAREVEENSYEQYF. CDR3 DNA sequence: TGCAGTGCTAGAGAGGTGGAGGAGAACTCCTACGAGCAGTACTTC.

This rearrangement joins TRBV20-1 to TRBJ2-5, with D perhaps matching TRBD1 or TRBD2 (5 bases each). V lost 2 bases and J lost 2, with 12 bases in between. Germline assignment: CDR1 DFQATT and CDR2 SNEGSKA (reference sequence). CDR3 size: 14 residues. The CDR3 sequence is CSARSGAGQETQYF. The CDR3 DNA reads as TGCAGTGCTAGATCCGGGGCAGGACAAGAGACCCAGTACTTC.

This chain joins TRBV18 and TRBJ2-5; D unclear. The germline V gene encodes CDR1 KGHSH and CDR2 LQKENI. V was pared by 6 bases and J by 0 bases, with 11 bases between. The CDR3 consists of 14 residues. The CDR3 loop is CASSPDGYQETQYF. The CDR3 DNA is TGTGCCAGCTCGCCGGACGGTTACCAAGAGACCCAGTACTTC.

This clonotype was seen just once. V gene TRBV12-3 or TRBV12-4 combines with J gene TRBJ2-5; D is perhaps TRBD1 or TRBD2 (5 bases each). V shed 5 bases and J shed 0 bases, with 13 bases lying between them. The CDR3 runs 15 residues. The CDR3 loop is CASSSPGRYQETQYF. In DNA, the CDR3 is TGTGCCAGCAGTAGTCCGGGACGGTACCAAGAGACCCAGTACTTC.

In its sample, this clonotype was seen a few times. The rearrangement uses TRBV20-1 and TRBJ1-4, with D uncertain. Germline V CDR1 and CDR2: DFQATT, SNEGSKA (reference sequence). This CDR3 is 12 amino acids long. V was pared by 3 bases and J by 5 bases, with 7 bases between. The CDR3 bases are TGCAGTGCTAGGAGTGTAAATGAAAAACTGTTTTTT. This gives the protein CSARSVNEKLFF.

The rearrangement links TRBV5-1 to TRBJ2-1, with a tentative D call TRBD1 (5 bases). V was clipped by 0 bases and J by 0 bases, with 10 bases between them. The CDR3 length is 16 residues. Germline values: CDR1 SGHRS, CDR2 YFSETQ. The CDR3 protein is CASSLEGDYSYNEQFF. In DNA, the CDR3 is TGCGCCAGCAGCTTGGAAGGGGATTACTCCTACAATGAGCAGTTCTTC.

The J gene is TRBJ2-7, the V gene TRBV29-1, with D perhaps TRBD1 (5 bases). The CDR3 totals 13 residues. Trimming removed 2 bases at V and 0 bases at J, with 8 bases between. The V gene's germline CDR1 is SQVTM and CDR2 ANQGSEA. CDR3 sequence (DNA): TGCAGCGTTGAAAGGGGCCACTCCTACGAGCAGTACTTC. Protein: CSVERGHSYEQYF.

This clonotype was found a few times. CDR3 in DNA: TGCGCCAGCAGCCCGGCGGGGCTTTTGGAGCAGTACTTC. It encodes CASSPAGLLEQYF. The chain combines TRBV4-1 with TRBJ2-4, with D maybe TRBD2 (6 bases). CDR3 length: 13 residues. The V end was cut by 4 bases, the J end by 13 bases, with 17 bases between. Germline V gene lookup returns CDR1 MGHRA and CDR2 YSYEKL.

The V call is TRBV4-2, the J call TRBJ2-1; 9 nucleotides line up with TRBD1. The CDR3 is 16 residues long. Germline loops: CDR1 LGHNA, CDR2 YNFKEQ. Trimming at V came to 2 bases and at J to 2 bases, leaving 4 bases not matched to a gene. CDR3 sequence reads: CASSQTGQGTYNEQFF. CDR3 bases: TGTGCCAGCAGCCAAACCGGACAGGGGACCTACAATGAGCAGTTCTTC.

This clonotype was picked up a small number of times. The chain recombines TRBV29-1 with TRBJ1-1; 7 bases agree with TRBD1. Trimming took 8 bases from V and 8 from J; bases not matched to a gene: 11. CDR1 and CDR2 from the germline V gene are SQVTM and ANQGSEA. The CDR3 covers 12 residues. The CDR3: CSTPRGLGEAFF. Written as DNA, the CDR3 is TGCAGCACCCCTAGGGGGCTAGGGGAAGCTTTCTTT.

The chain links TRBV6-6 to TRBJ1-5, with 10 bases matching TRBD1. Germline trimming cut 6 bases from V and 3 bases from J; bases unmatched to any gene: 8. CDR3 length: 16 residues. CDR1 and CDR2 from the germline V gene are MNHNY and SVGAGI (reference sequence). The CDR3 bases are TGTGCCAGCAGACCATCCGGGACAGGGGTCAATCAGCCCCAGCATTTT. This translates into CASRPSGTGVNQPQHF.

CDR3 nucleotide sequence: TGTGCCAGCAGTGATGACAGGATTTTTAACTATGGCTACACCTTC. Protein sequence: CASSDDRIFNYGYTF. The chain joins TRBV2 to TRBJ1-2; D may be TRBD1 (6 bases). The germline CDR1 and CDR2 sequences are SNHLY and FYNNEI. The CDR3 contains 15 residues. Trimming cost V 3 bases and J 1 base, with 12 bases left between them.

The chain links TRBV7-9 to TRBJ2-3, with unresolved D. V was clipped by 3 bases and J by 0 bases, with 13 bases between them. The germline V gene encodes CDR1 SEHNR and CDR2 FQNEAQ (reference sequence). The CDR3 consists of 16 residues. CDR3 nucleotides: TGTGCCAGCAGCTTTACTGACATCACTAGCACAGATACGCAGTATTTT. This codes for CASSFTDITSTDTQYF.

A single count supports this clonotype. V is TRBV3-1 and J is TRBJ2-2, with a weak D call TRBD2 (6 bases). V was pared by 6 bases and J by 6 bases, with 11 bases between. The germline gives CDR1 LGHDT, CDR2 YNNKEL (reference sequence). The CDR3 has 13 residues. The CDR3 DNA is TGTGCCAGCAGACATTGGGGGGCCGGGGAGCTGTTTTTT. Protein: CASRHWGAGELFF.